Presented here are 9 T cell receptor beta chains from one specimen sequenced in a study of T cells in Graves' hyperthyroidism and ophthalmopathy. Researchers amplified the TCR beta CDR3 regions from RNA transcripts. The HTBI primer set was used in a first-round RT-PCR of the TCR CDR3. MiXCR was run by TCRdb on the multiplex PCR reads, yielding one entry per CDR3 protein. The sample holds hundreds of thousands of distinct CDR3 sequences, roughly 40% seen once. What was sequenced was blood. These receptors were taken from a man aged 18 to 30 with Graves' hyperthyroidism.

The J gene is TRBJ2-7, the V gene TRBV2, with D perhaps TRBD1 (5 bases). The CDR3 is made up of 14 amino acids. V gave up 5 bases and J gave up 2 bases, with 13 bases separating them. CDR1 is SNHLY, CDR2 FYNNEI, per germline. The CDR3 DNA reads TGTGCCAGCAGTTTATGGGGCGGAGCCTACGAGCAGTACTTC. Its translation is CASSLWGGAYEQYF.

This clonotype was seen just once. A much larger clone differs from this one at a single base, so this may be a read error. The chain is built from TRBV25-1 and TRBJ1-2; D perhaps matches TRBD1 (6 bases). Germline CDR1 reads MGHDK; CDR2 reads SYGVNS. The V end was cut by 6 bases, the J end by 0 bases, with 14 bases between. The CDR3 runs 15 residues. The CDR3 sequence is CASSPGQIPNYGYTF. As DNA, the CDR3 is TGTGCCAGCAGCCCTGGACAGATCCCTAACTATGGCTACACCTTC.

With respect to this clonotype: The junction shows a germline mismatch at one end, possibly a read error. The chain couples TRBV9 to TRBJ1-1; D might be TRBD1 (6 bases). Looked up from germline, CDR1 is SGDLS and CDR2 is YYNGEE. The CDR3 length is 13 residues. The CDR3 DNA is TGTGCCAGCGGCGTAGGGGGGGGCACCGAAGCTTTCTTT. This codes for CASGVGGGTEAFF.

This clonotype was recorded at least ten times. The chain uses TRBV19 and TRBJ1-6, with TRBD1 matching over 9 bases. The CDR3 has 13 residues. Unmatched junction bases numbered 3, after V lost 5 bases and J lost 10 bases. Germline V gives CDR1 LNHDA, CDR2 SQIVND (reference sequence). CDR3 sequence (DNA): TGTGCCAGTAGTTCTACAGGGGGCTCACCCCTCCACTTT. This sequence encodes CASSSTGGSPLHF.

The V gene is TRBV29-1, the J gene TRBJ1-1; unclear D gene. Germline values: CDR1 SQVTM, CDR2 ANQGSEA. The CDR3 is 11 residues long. Trimming removed 8 bases from V and 2 bases from J, with 9 bases in between. The CDR3 protein is CSSDGNTEAFF. CDR3 nucleotide sequence: TGCAGCTCGGACGGTAACACTGAAGCTTTCTTT.

This chain connects TRBV4-1 to TRBJ1-3; D unresolved. The CDR3 extends over 15 amino acids. Germline V gives CDR1 MGHRA, CDR2 YSYEKL. Trimming shortened V by 1 base and J by 0 bases, and 7 bases separated the two germline ends. The CDR3 sequence: CASSQVPASGNTIYF. The CDR3 DNA reads as TGCGCCAGCAGCCAAGTTCCAGCCTCTGGAAACACCATATATTTT.

This clonotype appeared many times. This chain connects TRBV2 to TRBJ1-1; 9 bases are a match to TRBD1. With V trimmed by 4 bases and J by 3 bases, 0 bases remained unmatched. The germline V gene encodes CDR1 SNHLY and CDR2 FYNNEI. The CDR3 runs 13 residues. The CDR3 spells CASSGDRDTEAFF. CDR3 nucleotide sequence: TGTGCCAGCAGTGGGGACAGGGACACTGAAGCTTTCTTT.

The chain couples TRBV10-3 to TRBJ2-3; D perhaps matches TRBD1 (5 bases). Germline V lookup: CDR1 ENHRY, CDR2 SYGVKD. V lost 2 bases and J lost 4, with 10 bases in between. The CDR3 is 14 amino acids. This CDR3 is CAISEGANPDTQYF. Written as DNA, the CDR3 is TGTGCCATCAGTGAGGGGGCTAACCCAGATACGCAGTATTTT.

In this sample, this clonotype turned up many times. The chain joins TRBV15 to TRBJ1-3; no reliable D call. V was cut by 1 base and J by 4 bases, with 14 bases left in between. CDR1 is LNHNV, CDR2 YYDKDF, per germline (reference sequence). CDR3 length: 16 amino acids. The CDR3 loop reads CATSRGRGVVGNTIYF. DNA for the CDR3: TGTGCCACCAGCAGAGGCCGAGGAGTGGTGGGAAACACCATATATTTT.